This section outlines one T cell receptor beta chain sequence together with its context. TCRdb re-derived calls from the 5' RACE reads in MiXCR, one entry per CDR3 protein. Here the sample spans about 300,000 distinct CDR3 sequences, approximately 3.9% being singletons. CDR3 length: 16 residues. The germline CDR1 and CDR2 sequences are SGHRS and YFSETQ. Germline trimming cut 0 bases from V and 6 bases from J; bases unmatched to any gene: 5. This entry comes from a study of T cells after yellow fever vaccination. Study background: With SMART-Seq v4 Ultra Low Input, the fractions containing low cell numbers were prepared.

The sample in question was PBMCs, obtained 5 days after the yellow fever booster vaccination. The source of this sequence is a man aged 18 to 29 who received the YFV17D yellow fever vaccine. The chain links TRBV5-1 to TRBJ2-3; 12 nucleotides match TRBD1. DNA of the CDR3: TGCGCCAGCAGCTTGGCCGGGACAGGGGGCGTTGATACGCAGTATTTT. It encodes CASSLAGTGGVDTQYF.